This T cell receptor (beta chain) appears in the sequencing data of a study of blood T cell repertoires in COVID-19. Study in general: Some COVID-19 samples were acute and others convalescent; all came from the United States, Italy and Spain. T cells, B-cell-depleted T cells, or PBMCs provided the cDNA or gDNA that served as material.

This CDR3 is built from 20 residues. Germline lookup yields CDR1 SGHRS and CDR2 YFSETQ. The J segment lost 4 bases and the V segment lost 4 bases, leaving 16 bases of the junction unmatched. The assay was immunoSEQ multiplex PCR, and TCRdb's table has in-frame clones only and misses some. Here the sample spans some 310,000 clones, about nine tenths being singletons. The rearrangement joins TRBV5-1 to TRBJ2-1, with 14 bases lining up with TRBD2. This receptor was obtained from a woman in her twenties or thirties with COVID-19, enrolled during active disease. Sequencing was carried out using peripheral blood. CDR3 protein: CASSTLPGLAGAGGYNEQFF. In DNA, the CDR3 is TGCGCCAGCAGCACCCTTCCGGGACTAGCGGGAGCAGGGGGGTACAATGAGCAGTTCTTC.